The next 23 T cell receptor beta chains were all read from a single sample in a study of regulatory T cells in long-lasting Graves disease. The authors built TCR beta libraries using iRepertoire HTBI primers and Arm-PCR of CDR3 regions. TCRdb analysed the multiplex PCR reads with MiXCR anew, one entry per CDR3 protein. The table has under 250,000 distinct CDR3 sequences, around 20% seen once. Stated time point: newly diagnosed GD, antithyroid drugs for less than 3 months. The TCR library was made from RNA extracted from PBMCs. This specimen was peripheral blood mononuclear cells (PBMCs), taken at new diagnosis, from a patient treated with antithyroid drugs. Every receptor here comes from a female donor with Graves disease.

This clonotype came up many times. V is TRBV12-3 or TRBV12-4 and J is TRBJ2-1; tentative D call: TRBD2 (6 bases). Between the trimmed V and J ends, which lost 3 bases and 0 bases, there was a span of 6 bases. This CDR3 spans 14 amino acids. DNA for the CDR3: TGTGCCAGCAGTTTCGGGAGCTCCTACAATGAGCAGTTCTTC. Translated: CASSFGSSYNEQFF.

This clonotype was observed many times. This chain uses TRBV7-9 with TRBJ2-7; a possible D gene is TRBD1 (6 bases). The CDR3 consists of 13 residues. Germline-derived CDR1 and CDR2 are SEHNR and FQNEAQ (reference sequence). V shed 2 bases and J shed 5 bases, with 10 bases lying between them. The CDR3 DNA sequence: TGTGCCAGCAGCTTATTGGGGGCCGACGAGCAGTACTTC. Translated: CASSLLGADEQYF.

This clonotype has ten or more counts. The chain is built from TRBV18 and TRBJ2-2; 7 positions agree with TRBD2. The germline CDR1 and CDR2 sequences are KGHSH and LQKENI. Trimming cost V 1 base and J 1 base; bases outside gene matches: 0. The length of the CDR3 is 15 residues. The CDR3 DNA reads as TGTGCCAGCTCACCACAGCGGGAGAACACCGGGGAGCTGTTTTTT. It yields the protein CASSPQRENTGELFF. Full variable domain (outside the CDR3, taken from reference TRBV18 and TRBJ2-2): NAGVMQNPRHLVRRRGQEARLRCSPMKGHSHVYWYRQLPEEGLKFMVYLQKENIIDESGMPKERFSAEFPKEGPSILRIQQVVRGDSAAYFCASSPQRENTGELFFGEGSRLTVL.

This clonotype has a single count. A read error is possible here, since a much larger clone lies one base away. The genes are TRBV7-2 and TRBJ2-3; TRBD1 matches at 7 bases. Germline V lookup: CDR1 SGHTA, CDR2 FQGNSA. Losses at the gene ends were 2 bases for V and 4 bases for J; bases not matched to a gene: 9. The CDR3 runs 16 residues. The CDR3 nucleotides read TGTGCCAGCAGCTTAAGGACCGACAGGGCGGCAGATACGCAGTATTTT. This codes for CASSLRTDRAADTQYF.

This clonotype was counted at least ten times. The chain's CDR3 is CASSESGQGVDEQYF. CDR3 DNA: TGCGCCAGCAGTGAGTCGGGACAGGGGGTGGACGAGCAGTACTTC. V and J are TRBV10-2 and TRBJ2-7; TRBD1 matches at 11 bases. Trimming at V came to 0 bases and at J to 5 bases, leaving 3 bases not matched to a gene. The CDR3 is made up of 15 amino acids. CDR1 is WSHSY, CDR2 SAAADI, per germline.

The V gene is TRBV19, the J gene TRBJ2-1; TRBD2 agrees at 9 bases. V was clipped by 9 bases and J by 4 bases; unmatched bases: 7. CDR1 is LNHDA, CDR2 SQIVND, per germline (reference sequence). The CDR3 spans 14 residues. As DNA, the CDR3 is TGTGCCAGCGGGACCAGCGGGAGGTACAATGAGCAGTTCTTC. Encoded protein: CASGTSGRYNEQFF.

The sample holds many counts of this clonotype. Here the CDR3 DNA reads TGTGCCAGCAGTAGACAGGGGGCGCCCCAGTACTTC. The encoded protein is CASSRQGAPQYF. The chain recombines TRBV11-2 with TRBJ2-5; 10 bases align to TRBD1. The ends lost 6 bases at V and 9 bases at J; junction bases unmatched: 4. CDR1 is SGHAT, CDR2 FQNNGV, per germline. The CDR3 covers 12 residues.

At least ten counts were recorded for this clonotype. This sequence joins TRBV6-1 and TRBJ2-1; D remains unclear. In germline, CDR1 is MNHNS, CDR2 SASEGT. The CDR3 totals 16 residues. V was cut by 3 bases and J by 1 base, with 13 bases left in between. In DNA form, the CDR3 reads TGTGCCAGCAGTGAGGGCGTAGCCTGGTCCTACAATGAGCAGTTCTTC. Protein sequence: CASSEGVAWSYNEQFF.

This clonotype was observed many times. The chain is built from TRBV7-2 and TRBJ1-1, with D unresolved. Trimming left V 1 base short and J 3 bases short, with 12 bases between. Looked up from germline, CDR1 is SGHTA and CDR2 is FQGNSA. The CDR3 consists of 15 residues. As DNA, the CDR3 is TGTGCCAGCAGCTTAGTAGTAGTGCGGCACACTGAAGCTTTCTTT. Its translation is CASSLVVVRHTEAFF.

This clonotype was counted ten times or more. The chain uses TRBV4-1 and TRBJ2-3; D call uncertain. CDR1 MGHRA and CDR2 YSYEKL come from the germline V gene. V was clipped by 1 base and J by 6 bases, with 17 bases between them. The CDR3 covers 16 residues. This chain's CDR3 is CASSQGPLSARDTQYF. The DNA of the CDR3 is TGCGCCAGCAGCCAAGGACCCCTATCGGCGAGGGATACGCAGTATTTT.

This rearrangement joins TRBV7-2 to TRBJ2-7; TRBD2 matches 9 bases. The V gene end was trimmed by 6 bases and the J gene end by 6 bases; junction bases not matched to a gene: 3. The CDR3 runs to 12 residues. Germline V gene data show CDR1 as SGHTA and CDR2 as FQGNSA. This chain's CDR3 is CASSSGSSEQYF. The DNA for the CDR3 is TGTGCCAGCAGTAGCGGGAGTTCCGAGCAGTACTTC. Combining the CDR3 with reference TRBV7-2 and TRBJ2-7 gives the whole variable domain GAGVSQSPSNKVTEKGKDVELRCDPISGHTALYWYRQSLGQGLEFLIYFQGNSAPDKSGLPSDRFSAERTGGSVSTLTIQRTQQEDSAVYLCASSSGSSEQYFGPGTRLTVT.

The CDR3 bases are TGTGCCAGCAGCCCGGGGGCCAGATCGGGCACCGGGGAGCTGTTTTTT. Amino acid sequence: CASSPGARSGTGELFF. This chain links TRBV4-2 with TRBJ2-2; D assignment may be TRBD1 or TRBD2 (6 bases each). Per germline, CDR1 LGHNA and CDR2 YNFKEQ. Trimming took off 4 bases at V and 4 bases at J, with 16 bases between the two ends. CDR3 size: 16 residues.

CDR3 in DNA: TGCAGTGCTAGATTTCGGGGGAACACCGGGGAGCTGTTTTTT. Amino acids: CSARFRGNTGELFF. The chain is built from TRBV20-1 and TRBJ2-2; tentatively, D is TRBD2 (5 bases). Germline CDR1 and CDR2: DFQATT and SNEGSKA (reference sequence). The CDR3 is made up of 14 amino acids. The germline V and J ends were trimmed by 2 bases and 1 base, with 8 bases remaining between them.

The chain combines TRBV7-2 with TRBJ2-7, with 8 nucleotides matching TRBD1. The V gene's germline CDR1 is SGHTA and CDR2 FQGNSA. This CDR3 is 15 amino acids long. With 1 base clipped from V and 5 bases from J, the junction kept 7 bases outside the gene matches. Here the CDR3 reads CASSLVQGAAHEQYF. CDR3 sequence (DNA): TGTGCCAGCAGCTTAGTGCAGGGGGCAGCCCACGAGCAGTACTTC.

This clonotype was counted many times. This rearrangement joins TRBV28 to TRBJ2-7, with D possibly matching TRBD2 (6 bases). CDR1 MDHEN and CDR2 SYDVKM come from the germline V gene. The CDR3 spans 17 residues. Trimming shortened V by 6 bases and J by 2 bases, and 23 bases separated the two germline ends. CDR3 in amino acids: CASSSASLGGETYEQYF. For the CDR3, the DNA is TGTGCCAGCAGCTCAGCTTCCCTCGGCGGGGAAACCTACGAGCAGTACTTC. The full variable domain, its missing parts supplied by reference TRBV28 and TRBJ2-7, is DVKVTQSSRYLVKRTGEKVFLECVQDMDHENMFWYRQDPGLGLRLIYFSYDVKMKEKGDIPEGYSVSREKKERFSLILESASTNQTSMYLCASSSASLGGETYEQYFGPGTRLTVT.

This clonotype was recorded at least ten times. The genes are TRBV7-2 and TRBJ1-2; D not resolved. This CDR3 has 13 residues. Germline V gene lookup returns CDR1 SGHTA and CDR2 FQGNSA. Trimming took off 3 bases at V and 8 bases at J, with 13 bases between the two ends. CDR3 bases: TGTGCCAGCAGCTTTACTATAACCAAGGGCTACACCTTC. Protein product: CASSFTITKGYTF.

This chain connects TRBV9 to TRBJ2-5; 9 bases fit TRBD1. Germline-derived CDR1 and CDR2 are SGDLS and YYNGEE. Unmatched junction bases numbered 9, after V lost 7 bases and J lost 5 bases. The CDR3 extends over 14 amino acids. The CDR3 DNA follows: TGTGCCAGCGGACCTGGGACAGGGCGGGAGACCCAGTACTTC. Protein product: CASGPGTGRETQYF.

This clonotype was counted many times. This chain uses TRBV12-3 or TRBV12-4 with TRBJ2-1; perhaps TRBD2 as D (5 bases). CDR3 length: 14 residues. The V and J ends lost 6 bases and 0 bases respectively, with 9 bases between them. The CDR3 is CASRKTTSYNEQFF. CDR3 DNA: TGTGCCAGCAGAAAGACTACCTCCTACAATGAGCAGTTCTTC.

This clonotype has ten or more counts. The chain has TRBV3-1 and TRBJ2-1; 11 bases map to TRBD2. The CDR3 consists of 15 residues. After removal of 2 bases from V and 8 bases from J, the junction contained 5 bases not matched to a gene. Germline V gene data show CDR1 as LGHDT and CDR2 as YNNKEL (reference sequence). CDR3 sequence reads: CASSQTSGGRDEQFF. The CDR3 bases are TGTGCCAGCAGCCAAACTAGCGGGGGTCGCGATGAGCAGTTCTTC.

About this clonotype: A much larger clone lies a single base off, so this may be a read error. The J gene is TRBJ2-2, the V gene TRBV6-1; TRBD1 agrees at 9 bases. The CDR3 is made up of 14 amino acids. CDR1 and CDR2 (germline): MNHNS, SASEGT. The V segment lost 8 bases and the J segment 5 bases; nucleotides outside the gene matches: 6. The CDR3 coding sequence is TGTGCCAGCTGTCCCGGGACAGGGACCGGGGAGCTGTTTTTT. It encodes CASCPGTGTGELFF.

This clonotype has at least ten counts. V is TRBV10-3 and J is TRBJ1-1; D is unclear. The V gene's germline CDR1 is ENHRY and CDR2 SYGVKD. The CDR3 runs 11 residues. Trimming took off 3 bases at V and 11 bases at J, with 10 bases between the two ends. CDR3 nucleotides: TGTGCCATCAGTGATGGGAGGTTGGCTTTCTTT. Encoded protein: CAISDGRLAFF.

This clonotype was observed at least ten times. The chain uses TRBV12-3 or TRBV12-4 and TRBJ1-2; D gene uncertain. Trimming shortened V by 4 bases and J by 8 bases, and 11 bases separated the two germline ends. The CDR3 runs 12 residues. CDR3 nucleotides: TGTGCCAGCAGTTCGAGCTTGGACGGCTACACCTTC. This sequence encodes CASSSSLDGYTF.

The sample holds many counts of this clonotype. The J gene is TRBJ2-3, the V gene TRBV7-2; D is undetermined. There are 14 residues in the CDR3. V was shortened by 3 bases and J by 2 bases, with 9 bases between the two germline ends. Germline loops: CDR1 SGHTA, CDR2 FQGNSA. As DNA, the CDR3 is TGTGCCAGCAGCTTCGGGCAACCCACAGATACGCAGTATTTT. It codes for CASSFGQPTDTQYF.